In its sample, the clone carrying this T cell receptor beta chain was seen a few times. No antigen is known for it. This entry belongs to a study of T cells in Graves' hyperthyroidism and ophthalmopathy. TCR beta CDR3 regions were amplified from RNA. Initially, a first-round RT-PCR of the TCR CDR3 employed the HTBI primer set. MiXCR was run by TCRdb on the multiplex PCR reads, yielding one entry per CDR3 protein. The sample holds about 660,000 distinct CDR3 sequences, just under 45% seen once. Findings of the study overall: Expanded thyroid clonotypes (above 0.001) were mostly also found in blood. Ophthalmopathy and stable hyperthyroidism were separated by a 13 V-J model.

Uncontrolled infection, other autoimmune disease, pregnancy or lactation excluded patients. Orbital computed tomography, thyroid ultrasound, serum thyroxine and TRAb, and clinical symptoms together informed the diagnoses. The specimen sequenced was peripheral blood or thyroid tissue (not recorded which). The clonotype comes from an adult man with Graves' disease, either hyperthyroidism or ophthalmopathy (not recorded which).

CDR3 sequence: CASSLEQHTEAFF. CDR3 in DNA: TGCGCCAGCAGCTTGGAACAGCACACTGAAGCTTTCTTT. The chain carries TRBV5-1 and TRBJ1-1; D is uncertain. CDR3 size: 13 residues. Germline V gives CDR1 SGHRS, CDR2 YFSETQ. V lost 0 bases and J lost 3, with 6 bases in between.